This T cell receptor beta chain was identified during a study of blood T cell repertoires in COVID-19. Across the study: PBMCs, B-cell-depleted T cells, or T cells were the source of the cDNA or gDNA that made up the material.

As processed by the authors: Nucleated cell counts were estimated from reference gene primer amplification. Some clones are missing from TCRdb's copy, which holds only in-frame ones; the method was immunoSEQ multiplex PCR. From that table come the V and J calls and clone size; the DNA was used to work out D and trimming. Of 200,000 to 300,000 clones listed, around 87% are singletons. This CDR3 comprises 17 residues. Cohorts were assigned according to the clinical history that participants reported. This chain joins TRBV12-1 and TRBJ1-4. TRBV12-1 is a recognized pseudogene. The receptor's source is a woman in her thirties or forties with acute COVID-19. The source material was PBMCs or T cells enriched from blood (not recorded which). The CDR3 DNA follows: TGTGCCAGCAGGACCGTCCCGCGGGGGGGGAAAAATGAAAAACTGTTTTTT. As protein: CASRTVPRGGKNEKLFF.